This TCR beta chain originates from a study of tumor-infiltrating lymphocytes in primary liver carcinoma. Study summary: Ages ranged from 30 to 69, with HCC or mixed HCC-cholangiocarcinoma. Regarding the study as a whole: Pairs comparing tumor with adjacent tissue or blood overlapped less than pairs drawn from tumor regions.

A primer matching the constant region was used to make TCR beta cDNA from approximately 500 ng of total RNA. Modified slightly, ARM-PCR produced TCR beta libraries over three nested multiplex PCR rounds. The two initial PCR rounds, roughly 10 cycles each, used TRBV1-TRBV30 forward and C-beta reverse primers. MiXCR, applied by TCRdb to the multiplex PCR reads, yields one record per CDR3 protein. Found here are around 330,000 distinct CDR3 sequences, around three fifths of them singletons; the top ten hold 15% to 20%. Blood RNA came from unsorted whole blood; germline DNA was also extracted. None of the patients had received treatment, and all had chronic HBV infection. V was trimmed by 5 bases and J by 10 bases, leaving 14 bases between them. The CDR3 totals 12 residues. This clonotype was counted ten times or more. Its antigen is as yet unknown.

This clonotype was obtained from a woman between 25 and 40 years old with primary liver carcinoma and hepatitis B virus infection. Sequencing was performed on peripheral blood. The chain uses TRBV12-3 or TRBV12-4 and TRBJ1-2, with D uncertain. DNA of the CDR3: TGTGCCAGCAGTCCGGATAGTTCCGTCTACACCTTC. Translation gives CASSPDSSVYTF.